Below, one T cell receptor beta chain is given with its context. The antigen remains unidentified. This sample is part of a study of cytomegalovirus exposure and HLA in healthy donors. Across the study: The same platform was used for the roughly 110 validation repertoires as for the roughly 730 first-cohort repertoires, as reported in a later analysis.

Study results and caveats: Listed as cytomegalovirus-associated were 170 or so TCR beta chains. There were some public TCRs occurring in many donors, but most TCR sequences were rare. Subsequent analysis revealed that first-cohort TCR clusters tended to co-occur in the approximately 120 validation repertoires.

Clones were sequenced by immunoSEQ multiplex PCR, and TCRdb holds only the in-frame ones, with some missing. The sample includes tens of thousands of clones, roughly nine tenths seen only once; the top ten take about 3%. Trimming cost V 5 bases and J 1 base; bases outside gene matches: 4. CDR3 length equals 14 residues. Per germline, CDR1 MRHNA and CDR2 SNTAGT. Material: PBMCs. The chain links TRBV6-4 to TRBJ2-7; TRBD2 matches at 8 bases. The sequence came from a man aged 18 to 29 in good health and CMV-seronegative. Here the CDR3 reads CASSYTSGSYEQYF. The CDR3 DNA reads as TGTGCCAGCAGTTATACTAGCGGTTCCTACGAGCAGTACTTC.